The source of this TCR beta chain is a study of blood T cell repertoires in COVID-19. This clone was seen a single time. J was trimmed by 7 bases and V by 6 bases; bases with no gene match: 9. Germline V gene lookup returns CDR1 KGHSH and CDR2 LQKENI. The CDR3 is made up of 13 amino acids. Authors' methods: Reference gene primer amplification in the assay estimated nucleated cell counts. Assay: immunoSEQ multiplex PCR; the TCRdb copy retains only in-frame clones and omits some. V, J and clone size were drawn from that table, and D and trimming were deduced from the DNA. The sample records some 170,000 clones, roughly 84% being singletons.

Sequencing was carried out using PBMCs or T cells enriched from blood (not recorded which). The source of this sequence is a man in his forties or fifties who had recovered from COVID-19. The J gene is TRBJ2-7, the V gene TRBV18, with TRBD2 matching 7 bases. CDR3 region: CASSPGLRLEQYF. CDR3 nucleotides: TGTGCCAGCTCTCCGGGACTACGATTGGAGCAGTACTTC.